This entry lists 21 T cell receptor beta chains sequenced from one sample in a study of T cell responses to AZD1222 COVID-19 vaccine. TCRdb's table, derived via immunoSEQ multiplex PCR, lists solely in-frame clones and lacks some. Of over 150,000 clones listed, 85% to 90% are singletons. Specimen: peripheral blood, collected on day 0 of AZD1222 vaccination. These receptors came from an adult in good health.

The chain joins TRBV3-1 (or the pseudogene TRBV3-2) to TRBJ2-2, with D possibly TRBD2 on 7 matching bases. There are 16 residues in the CDR3. Germline V gives CDR1 LGHDT, CDR2 YNNKEL (reference sequence). V was shortened by 6 bases and J by 3 bases, with 17 bases between the two germline ends. The DNA of the CDR3 is TGTGCCAGCAGACCCTCTAGGGGGGGATACACCGGGGAGCTGTTTTTT. Amino acid sequence: CASRPSRGGYTGELFF.

This clone was counted a single time. The rearrangement joins TRBV10-3 to TRBJ2-3, with D possibly matching TRBD2 (5 bases). The CDR3 totals 14 residues. Germline assignment: CDR1 ENHRY and CDR2 SYGVKD. V gave up 3 bases and J gave up 0 bases, with 7 bases separating them. CDR3 loop: CAISDERSTDTQYF. CDR3 DNA sequence: TGTGCCATCAGTGATGAGCGGAGCACAGATACGCAGTATTTT.

The chain has TRBV28 and TRBJ2-5; D possibly corresponds to TRBD2 (6 bases). CDR1 and CDR2 from the germline V gene are MDHEN and SYDVKM. The CDR3 is 16 amino acids. Trimming stripped 5 bases from V and 3 bases from J, with 19 bases between. Written as DNA, the CDR3 is TGTGCCAGCAGTCCCGGACGGGACTCACTTAAAGAGACCCAGTACTTC. Translating gives CASSPGRDSLKETQYF.

This chain uses TRBV28 with TRBJ1-4, with D tentatively TRBD1 (5 bases). Germline V gene sequence: CDR1 MDHEN, CDR2 SYDVKM. The CDR3 is made up of 14 amino acids. Trimming took off 7 bases at V and 5 bases at J, with 14 bases between the two ends. The CDR3 nucleotides are TGTGCCAGCAATCTCTCGGGGGGGAATGAAAAACTGTTTTTT. This encodes CASNLSGGNEKLFF.

The CDR3 nucleotides read TGTGCCAGCAGCCAAGCCGTGAACACTGAAGCTTTCTTT. It encodes CASSQAVNTEAFF. The chain links TRBV7-8 to TRBJ1-1, with D unresolved. The ends were cut back, 5 bases at V and 0 bases at J, with 7 bases in the middle. CDR1 and CDR2 (germline): SGHVS, FQNEAQ. The CDR3 sequence is 13 residues long.

The chain employs TRBV18 and TRBJ2-6, with D possibly being TRBD1 (6 bases). This CDR3 has 15 amino acids. Germline CDR1 KGHSH, CDR2 LQKENI. V was cut by 2 bases and J by 5 bases, with 10 bases left in between. The CDR3 is CASSPWDTRANVLTF. CDR3 bases: TGTGCCAGCTCACCATGGGACACGCGGGCCAACGTCCTGACTTTC. The variable domain in full, with the rest retrieved from reference TRBV18 and TRBJ2-6, is NAGVMQNPRHLVRRRGQEARLRCSPMKGHSHVYWYRQLPEEGLKFMVYLQKENIIDESGMPKERFSAEFPKEGPSILRIQQVVRGDSAAYFCASSPWDTRANVLTFGAGSRLTVL.

The chain uses TRBV7-6 and TRBJ2-3; 13 nucleotides match TRBD2. The CDR3 runs to 18 residues. Germline V lookup: CDR1 SGHVS, CDR2 FNYEAQ. Trimming took 4 bases from V and 1 from J; bases not matched to a gene: 8. The CDR3 bases are TGTGCCAGCAGCTCACTAGCGGGAGGGCAGCTAGGCACAGATACGCAGTATTTT. The encoded protein is CASSSLAGGQLGTDTQYF.

This clone was found once. One junction end disagrees with the germline gene, perhaps due to a read error. The chain recombines TRBV7-7 with TRBJ2-2; TRBD1 matches 7 bases. Germline assignment: CDR1 SSHAT and CDR2 FNYEAQ (reference sequence). There are 16 residues in the CDR3. This CDR3 reads CASSPPGGANTGELFF. CDR3 DNA sequence: TGTGCTAGCAGCCCCCCAGGGGGTGCGAACACCGGGGAGCTGTTTTTT.

The chain links TRBV5-5 to TRBJ1-5; 9 nucleotides align to TRBD1. The CDR3 runs to 15 residues. Germline V gene lookup returns CDR1 SGHKS and CDR2 YYEKEE (reference sequence). Trimming at V came to 5 bases and at J to 2 bases, leaving 5 bases not matched to a gene. CDR3 residues: CASSGTGGGNQPQHF. In DNA form, the CDR3 reads TGTGCCAGCAGTGGAACAGGGGGCGGCAATCAGCCCCAGCATTTT.

The chain's CDR3 is CASSPKPPWTLGNTIYF. CDR3 nucleotide sequence: TGTGCCAGCAGCCCGAAACCTCCATGGACGCTCGGAAACACCATATATTTT. The chain links TRBV27 to TRBJ1-3; no clear D gene. V lost 6 bases, J lost 4 bases, and 22 bases lay in between. The CDR3 extends over 17 amino acids. The germline gives CDR1 MNHEY, CDR2 SMNVEV (reference sequence).

V is TRBV6-5 and J is TRBJ2-7; weak D call: TRBD2 (5 bases). The V end was cut by 7 bases, the J end by 4 bases, with 17 bases between. Germline CDR1 reads MNHEY; CDR2 reads SVGAGI. The CDR3 runs to 14 residues. CDR3 sequence: CASTRMNSAYEQYF. The CDR3 DNA is TGTGCCAGCACCCGGATGAATAGCGCGTACGAGCAGTACTTC.

This clone appeared a single time. V and J are TRBV5-6 and TRBJ2-6; a possible D gene is TRBD1 (6 bases). Per germline, CDR1 SGHDT and CDR2 YYEEEE. Trimming took 1 base from V and 1 from J, leaving 12 bases between them. The CDR3 consists of 17 residues. The CDR3: CASSLPPGQSGANVLTF. The CDR3 DNA sequence: TGTGCCAGCAGCTTGCCCCCCGGACAGTCTGGGGCCAACGTCCTGACTTTC.

This clone was seen only once. The chain combines TRBV7-2 with TRBJ2-1; D ambiguous. Trimming took off 3 bases at V and 0 bases at J, with 9 bases between the two ends. This CDR3 spans 15 amino acids. Germline CDR1 and CDR2: SGHTA and FQGNSA. The CDR3 protein is CASSFGRPSYNEQFF. CDR3 nucleotides: TGTGCCAGCAGCTTTGGCAGACCCTCCTACAATGAGCAGTTCTTC.

The chain recombines TRBV6-5 with TRBJ1-5, with D possibly being TRBD1 (6 bases). The CDR3 runs to 14 residues. Trimming shortened V by 4 bases and J by 5 bases, and 12 bases separated the two germline ends. Per the germline V gene, CDR1 is MNHEY and CDR2 is SVGAGI. This chain's CDR3 is CASSFAGGDQPQHF. The CDR3 coding sequence is TGTGCCAGCAGTTTCGCTGGGGGCGATCAGCCCCAGCATTTT.

The rearrangement links TRBV5-1 to TRBJ2-1; 12 bases are a match to TRBD2. Germline V lookup: CDR1 SGHRS, CDR2 YFSETQ. CDR3 length: 16 residues. The V and J ends lost 3 bases and 5 bases, in that order; junction bases with no gene match: 6. The DNA of the CDR3 is TGCGCCAGCAGCTGGCCAACTAGCGGGGGGAACAATGAGCAGTTCTTC. Amino acid sequence: CASSWPTSGGNNEQFF. Variable domain in full (rest from reference TRBV5-1 and TRBJ2-1): KAGVTQTPRYLIKTRGQQVTLSCSPISGHRSVSWYQQTPGQGLQFLFEYFSETQRNKGNFPGRFSGRQFSNSRSEMNVSTLELGDSALYLCASSWPTSGGNNEQFFGPGTRLTVL.

The chain links TRBV11-2 to TRBJ1-5; 9 positions match TRBD1. Germline CDR1 and CDR2: SGHAT and FQNNGV. CDR3 length: 15 amino acids. Trimming took 5 bases from V and 7 from J; bases not matched to a gene: 9. CDR3 nucleotides: TGTGCCAGCAGCCTTACCACAGGGGGCCGACAGCCCCAGCATTTT. It encodes CASSLTTGGRQPQHF.

This chain joins TRBV19 and TRBJ1-1, with D possibly being TRBD1 (6 bases). The CDR3 has 13 residues. CDR1 LNHDA and CDR2 SQIVND come from the germline V gene (reference sequence). Trimming shortened V by 7 bases and J by 1 base, and 10 bases separated the two germline ends. CDR3 residues: CASNFRGNTEAFF. The CDR3 DNA follows: TGTGCCAGTAATTTCAGGGGGAACACTGAAGCTTTCTTT.

The chain has TRBV6-1 and TRBJ2-7; no clear D gene. Germline V lookup: CDR1 MNHNS, CDR2 SASEGT. This CDR3 has 14 amino acids. The V end lost 2 bases, the J end lost 3 bases, and 11 bases lay between the germline ends. The chain's CDR3 is CASSESVLIYEQYF. The CDR3 bases are TGTGCCAGCAGTGAAAGTGTTTTGATCTACGAGCAGTACTTC.

V gene TRBV7-2 combines with J gene TRBJ2-5; TRBD2 matches 12 bases. The germline gives CDR1 SGHTA, CDR2 FQGNSA. J lost 5 bases, V lost 6 bases, and 7 bases had no gene match. This CDR3 is 15 amino acids long. CDR3 loop: CASRTRLAGAETQYF. The CDR3, as DNA: TGTGCCAGCAGGACCCGACTAGCGGGGGCCGAGACCCAGTACTTC.

This clone was counted between two and nine times. V usage is TRBV19 and J usage is TRBJ1-5; the D is unclear. The CDR3 sequence is 14 residues long. Trimming removed 3 bases from V and 0 bases from J, with 6 bases in between. Germline lookup yields CDR1 LNHDA and CDR2 SQIVND (reference sequence). The CDR3 region is CASSMGFSNQPQHF. DNA of the CDR3: TGTGCCAGTAGTATGGGTTTTAGCAATCAGCCCCAGCATTTT.

The chain uses TRBV6-5 and TRBJ1-4; 9 bases match TRBD1. The germline CDR1 and CDR2 sequences are MNHEY and SVGAGI. Trimming at V came to 6 bases and at J to 8 bases, leaving 7 bases not matched to a gene. CDR3 length equals 14 residues. The CDR3 sequence: CASRDGQGNEKLFF. The CDR3 bases are TGTGCCAGCAGGGACGGACAGGGGAACGAAAAACTGTTTTTT.